This is a list of T cell receptor beta chains from one sample in a study of blood T cell repertoires in COVID-19. Some clones are missing from TCRdb's copy, which holds only in-frame ones; the method was immunoSEQ multiplex PCR. The sample has around 250,000 clones; approximately 86% are singletons. Input material: peripheral blood. These TCRs come from a woman younger than 35 with acute or convalescent COVID-19. The CDR3 runs from the conserved cysteine through the conserved F or W. Each record gives: V gene, D gene, J gene, clone size, CDR3 protein, CDR3 DNA. A D gene is named only where the DNA matches it firmly. Clone size is not always given. Where it is, it says once, few, many or a class for expanded clones.

TRBV5-4	TRBD2	TRBJ2-1	.	CASSFGLAGGPGNEQFF	TGTGCCAGCAGCTTTGGACTAGCGGGAGGGCCGGGCAATGAGCAGTTCTTC
TRBV6-2/TRBV6-3	.	TRBJ1-2	.	CASSYPTTRTVNYGYTF	TGTGCCAGCAGTTACCCCACCACCCGGACAGTTAACTATGGCTACACCTTC
TRBV9	TRBD2	TRBJ2-1	.	CASSVSGTSASNEQFF	TGTGCCAGCAGCGTTTCCGGGACTAGCGCCAGCAATGAGCAGTTCTTC
TRBV5-1	TRBD2	TRBJ2-1	.	CASSVGLAGGFDEQFF	TGCGCCAGCAGCGTGGGACTAGCGGGAGGCTTTGATGAGCAGTTCTTC
TRBV3-1/TRBV3-2	.	TRBJ1-6	few	CASSYRAGVNSPLHF	TGTGCCAGCAGCTATCGGGCCGGGGTTAATTCACCCCTCCACTTT
TRBV6-2/TRBV6-3	TRBD1	TRBJ2-1	.	CASSYADRGNGNEQFF	TGTGCCAGCAGTTACGCGGACAGGGGGAATGGAAATGAGCAGTTCTTC
TRBV6-5	.	TRBJ2-3	few	CASSYVTGSYTQYF	TGTGCCAGCAGTTACGTAACCGGGTCCTATACGCAGTATTTT
TRBV24-1	.	TRBJ1-2	.	CATSDFGQNYGYTF	TGTGCCACCAGTGATTTTGGCCAGAACTATGGCTACACCTTC
TRBV24-1	TRBD2	TRBJ2-7	.	CATSDWEGPPYEQYF	TGTGCCACCAGTGATTGGGAGGGGCCGCCGTACGAGCAGTACTTC
TRBV27	TRBD2	TRBJ2-2	.	CASSPTGTSGYTGELFF	TGTGCCAGCAGTCCAACCGGGACTAGCGGGTACACCGGGGAGCTGTTTTTT
TRBV29-1	.	TRBJ2-7	.	CSVEGHEGHYEQYF	TGCAGCGTTGAAGGACACGAGGGACACTACGAGCAGTACTTC
TRBV28	TRBD1	TRBJ1-2	.	CASSLPRTGRAYGYTF	TGTGCCAGCAGTTTACCCCGGACAGGGAGGGCCTATGGCTACACCTTC
TRBV6-4	TRBD1	TRBJ1-2	few	CASSEGQGSYGYTF	TGTGCCAGCAGCGAAGGACAGGGGAGCTATGGCTACACCTTC
TRBV7-2	TRBD1	TRBJ2-3	.	CASSLGGTGVTDTQYF	TGTGCCAGCAGCTTAGGTGGGACAGGGGTCACAGATACGCAGTATTTT
TRBV19	TRBD2	TRBJ2-1	few	CASRIAGGPNEQFF	TGTGCCAGTAGAATAGCGGGAGGCCCCAATGAGCAGTTCTTC
TRBV5-1	TRBD1	TRBJ2-6	.	CASTQPAGQGTSGANVLTF	TGCGCCAGCACCCAACCTGCGGGACAGGGGACCTCTGGGGCCAACGTCCTGACTTTC
TRBV6-6	.	TRBJ2-3	.	CASSYGGNGYTDTQYF	TGTGCCAGCAGTTACGGAGGGAACGGGTACACAGATACGCAGTATTTT
TRBV27	TRBD2	TRBJ2-5	once	CASSLSMGLAGQETQYF	TGTGCCAGCAGTTTATCAATGGGACTAGCGGGGCAAGAGACCCAGTACTTC
TRBV11-2	.	TRBJ2-3	once	CASSSTLQADTQYF	TGTGCCAGCAGCTCTACACTGCAGGCAGATACGCAGTATTTT
TRBV7-9	.	TRBJ1-1	.	CASSPNRVSTRGTEAFF	TGTGCCAGCAGCCCGAACAGGGTTTCGACGAGAGGGACTGAAGCTTTCTTT
TRBV5-5	.	TRBJ2-3	.	CASSFETTTLSTDTQYF	TGTGCCAGCAGCTTCGAGACTACTACTTTGAGCACAGATACGCAGTATTTT
TRBV19	.	TRBJ2-5	.	CASSLTPGISETQYF	TGTGCCAGTAGTCTAACCCCAGGGATTTCGGAGACCCAGTACTTC
TRBV7-2	.	TRBJ1-5	.	CASSLDYNQPQHF	TGTGCCAGCAGCTTAGACTACAATCAGCCCCAGCATTTT
TRBV7-8	TRBD2	TRBJ2-1	.	CASSRGLAGGGSYNEQFF	TGTGCCAGCAGCCGGGGACTAGCGGGAGGGGGCTCCTACAATGAGCAGTTCTTC
TRBV19	TRBD1	TRBJ1-6	.	CASRTDRGRNSPLHF	TGTGCCAGTAGGACGGACAGGGGCCGTAATTCACCCCTCCACTTT
TRBV7-8	TRBD2	TRBJ2-3	.	CASSLVGLAGGPSSVGTQYF	TGTGCCAGCAGCTTAGTGGGGCTAGCGGGAGGGCCGTCCTCCGTTGGTACGCAGTATTTT
TRBV6-6	.	TRBJ1-4	.	CASSRTQGSPNEKLFF	TGTGCCAGCAGTCGAACACAGGGATCCCCTAATGAAAAACTGTTTTTT
TRBV6-1	.	TRBJ1-1	.	CASSELPERTEAFF	TGTGCCAGCAGTGAACTTCCGGAGCGGACTGAAGCTTTCTTT
TRBV11-2	.	TRBJ2-1	.	CASSLSQANEQFF	TGTGCCAGCAGCTTAAGTCAGGCCAATGAGCAGTTCTTC
TRBV24-1	.	TRBJ1-1	.	CATSDGGLNTEAFF	TGTGCCACCAGTGATGGAGGATTGAACACTGAAGCTTTCTTT
TRBV6-1	TRBD2	TRBJ2-7	few	CASSEITLLAGVYEQYF	TGTGCCAGCAGTGAGATCACATTGTTAGCGGGAGTGTACGAGCAGTACTTC
TRBV9	TRBD2	TRBJ2-3	once	CASSVVASGGTDTQYF	TGTGCCAGCAGCGTAGTGGCTAGCGGAGGCACAGATACGCAGTATTTT
TRBV6-5	TRBD1	TRBJ1-2	.	CASTEQGYGYTF	TGTGCCAGCACGGAACAGGGGTACGGCTACACCTTC
TRBV3-1/TRBV3-2	.	TRBJ1-4	.	CASSQPTGLGGGEKLFF	TGTGCCAGCAGCCAGCCCACAGGGTTGGGCGGTGGGGAAAAACTGTTTTTT
TRBV5-1	TRBD1	TRBJ1-5	.	CASSFEGGGQPQHF	TGCGCCAGCAGTTTCGAAGGGGGCGGGCAGCCCCAGCATTTT
TRBV29-1	TRBD2	TRBJ2-7	.	CSVEGLAGAYEQYF	TGCAGCGTTGAAGGACTAGCGGGAGCCTACGAGCAGTACTTC
TRBV24-1	.	TRBJ2-2	.	CATSQLGGNTGELFF	TGTGCCACCAGTCAATTAGGGGGGAACACCGGGGAGCTGTTTTTT
TRBV4-1	.	TRBJ2-1	once	CASSQASQGNNEQFF	TGCGCCAGCAGCCAAGCGTCCCAGGGCAACAATGAGCAGTTCTTC
TRBV10-2	.	TRBJ2-4	.	CASSDVGRSDKNIQYF	TGCGCCAGCAGTGACGTGGGGAGGTCGGACAAAAACATTCAGTACTTC
TRBV13	.	TRBJ2-5	.	CASSQEPGEETQYF	TGTGCCAGCAGCCAAGAGCCAGGGGAAGAGACCCAGTACTTC
TRBV6-5	TRBD1	TRBJ1-1	few	CASSYLRDSLNTEAFF	TGTGCCAGCAGTTACCTTAGGGACAGTTTGAACACTGAAGCTTTCTTT
TRBV14	TRBD1	TRBJ1-1	.	CASSQRGTGSTEAFF	TGTGCCAGCAGCCAACGAGGGACAGGGTCTACTGAAGCTTTCTTT
TRBV14	.	TRBJ2-1	.	CASSQVGAGLNEQFF	TGTGCCAGCAGCCAAGTAGGAGCGGGTCTGAATGAGCAGTTCTTC
TRBV19	TRBD1	TRBJ2-3	.	CASNSDRFTDTQYF	TGTGCCAGTAACTCGGACAGGTTCACAGATACGCAGTATTTT
TRBV6-2/TRBV6-3	.	TRBJ1-2	.	CASSYSSRGLSYGYTF	TGTGCCAGCAGTTACTCTTCAAGGGGCTTGAGCTATGGCTACACCTTC
TRBV9	TRBD2	TRBJ2-7	.	CASSVVLGTSGNKSYEQYF	TGTGCCAGCAGCGTAGTGCTAGGGACTAGCGGAAACAAATCCTACGAGCAGTACTTC
TRBV28	TRBD2	TRBJ2-1	.	CASSFSGRRRNEQFF	TGTGCCAGCAGCTTTAGCGGGAGAAGGCGCAATGAGCAGTTCTTC
TRBV4-3	TRBD1	TRBJ1-3	once	CASSPGTDDGNTIYF	TGCGCCAGCAGCCCCGGGACAGATGATGGAAACACCATATATTTT
TRBV6-5	TRBD1	TRBJ1-2	.	CASRNAGGSDGYTF	TGTGCCAGCAGAAACGCAGGGGGCTCGGATGGCTACACCTTC
TRBV30	.	TRBJ2-2	once	CAWSRRGRLNTGELFF	TGTGCCTGGAGCCGGAGGGGACGATTGAACACCGGGGAGCTGTTTTTT
TRBV28	TRBD2	TRBJ2-7	.	CASSSGRPGLAESEQYF	TGTGCCAGCAGTTCAGGGAGACCAGGACTAGCCGAAAGCGAGCAGTACTTC
TRBV5-1	TRBD1	TRBJ1-6	.	CASSSRGADSPLHF	TGCGCCAGCAGCTCCAGGGGGGCGGATTCACCCCTCCACTTT
TRBV14	.	TRBJ2-7	.	CASSPAPGGVPPYEQYF	TGTGCCAGCAGCCCGGCCCCGGGCGGGGTCCCCCCTTACGAGCAGTACTTC
TRBV6-5	TRBD1	TRBJ2-1	.	CASTFDRGPYNEQFF	TGTGCCAGCACTTTTGACAGGGGACCCTACAATGAGCAGTTCTTC
TRBV18	.	TRBJ2-2	.	CASSPPSASSGELFF	TGTGCCAGCTCACCTCCGTCGGCTAGTTCCGGGGAGCTGTTTTTT